Following are 17 T cell receptor beta chains from one sample sequenced in a study of T cells in narcolepsy. Sequencing used immunoSEQ multiplex PCR; TCRdb keeps in-frame clones, though not all of them. This sample has around 25,000 clones; about 89% occur once, and the top ten carry around 1.1%. Sequenced material: CD45RA- memory CD4+ T cells from PBMCs. The source is a human donor with narcolepsy.

The rearrangement links TRBV6-5 to TRBJ1-4, with 7 positions matching TRBD1. There are 15 residues in the CDR3. Germline CDR1 and CDR2: MNHEY and SVGAGI. V dropped 4 bases and J dropped 3; count of bases not matched to a gene: 5. The CDR3 region has the DNA TGTGCCAGCAGTTGGAACCAGGGGGCTAATGAAAAACTGTTTTTT. Residues: CASSWNQGANEKLFF.

The chain's CDR3 is CASSGGAPYEQYF. CDR3 nucleotides: TGTGCCTCCTCGGGTGGGGCTCCCTACGAGCAGTACTTC. This sequence joins TRBV15 and TRBJ2-7; D is possibly TRBD1 (5 bases). The V gene's germline CDR1 is LNHNV and CDR2 YYDKDF (reference sequence). The CDR3 covers 13 residues. Trimming removed 11 bases at V and 2 bases at J, with 16 bases between.

CDR3 DNA sequence: TGCGCCAGCAGCTTGGCCCCTGGGACTGGCACAGATACGCAGTATTTT. This gives the protein CASSLAPGTGTDTQYF. The V call is TRBV5-1, the J call TRBJ2-3; a weak D match, TRBD2 (6 bases). With 0 bases removed from V and 1 base from J, the gap between germline ends came to 12 bases. Looked up from germline, CDR1 is SGHRS and CDR2 is YFSETQ. There are 16 residues in the CDR3.

The V gene is TRBV2, the J gene TRBJ1-3, with D uncertain. V shed 1 base and J shed 1 base, with 2 bases lying between them. The CDR3 length is 13 residues. Looked up from germline, CDR1 is SNHLY and CDR2 is FYNNEI. CDR3 in amino acids: CASSEESGNTIYF. For the CDR3, the DNA is TGTGCCAGCAGTGAAGAATCTGGAAACACCATATATTTT.

The V and J genes are TRBV5-1 and TRBJ2-1; possibly TRBD2 for D (5 bases). The V end lost 6 bases, the J end lost 0 bases, and 7 bases lay between the germline ends. CDR3 length: 13 amino acids. Germline CDR1 is SGHRS and CDR2 is YFSETQ. CDR3 protein: CASTRDSYNEQFF. Written as DNA, the CDR3 is TGCGCCAGCACTCGGGACTCCTACAATGAGCAGTTCTTC.

The chain has TRBV5-4 and TRBJ2-5; no clear D. CDR1 SGHNT and CDR2 YYREEE come from the germline V gene (reference sequence). V dropped 6 bases and J dropped 5 bases, with 14 bases sitting between them. The CDR3 is 13 amino acids. CDR3 bases: TGTGCCAGCACCCCGCAAGGGATGGAGACCCAGTACTTC. This translates into CASTPQGMETQYF.

The V gene is TRBV2, the J gene TRBJ2-7; D perhaps matches TRBD2 (5 bases). The length of the CDR3 is 14 residues. CDR1 SNHLY and CDR2 FYNNEI come from the germline V gene. The V end lost 5 bases, the J end lost 0 bases, and 11 bases lay between the germline ends. The CDR3 sequence: CASSKVAGSYEQYV. CDR3 in DNA: TGTGCCAGCAGTAAGGTCGCGGGCTCCTACGAGCAGTACGTC.

DNA for the CDR3: TGCGCCAGCAGCTTGGGAGGGGTCGAGCAGTACTTC. It translates to CASSLGGVEQYF. The V gene is TRBV5-1, the J gene TRBJ2-7; D tentatively fits TRBD1 or TRBD2 (5 bases each). Per the germline V gene, CDR1 is SGHRS and CDR2 is YFSETQ. The CDR3 covers 12 residues. Deletions cut 0 bases from V and 6 bases from J, with 7 bases between.

This clone was found a few times. V is TRBV7-2 and J is TRBJ1-2; TRBD1 is a possible D gene (6 bases). From germline, CDR1 is SGHTA and CDR2 FQGNSA. The CDR3 contains 14 residues. V dropped 5 bases and J dropped 4 bases, with 14 bases sitting between them. CDR3 sequence: CASSRDGGSYGYTF. DNA for the CDR3: TGTGCCAGCAGCCGCGATGGGGGCAGCTATGGCTACACCTTC.

J is TRBJ2-1 and V is TRBV2; 8 nucleotides align to TRBD1. The CDR3 is 13 residues long. Trimming took 7 bases from V and 5 from J; bases not matched to a gene: 4. Germline loops: CDR1 SNHLY, CDR2 FYNNEI. This chain's CDR3 is CASTVDRDNEQFF. In nucleotides, the CDR3 is TGTGCCAGCACTGTGGACAGGGACAATGAGCAGTTCTTC.

The J gene is TRBJ1-2, the V gene TRBV7-2; the D gene is possibly TRBD1 (6 bases). Trimming took off 6 bases at V and 4 bases at J, with 15 bases between the two ends. Germline V gene data show CDR1 as SGHTA and CDR2 as FQGNSA. This CDR3 contains 14 residues. This CDR3 is CASSSRGQFYGYTF. The CDR3 coding sequence is TGTGCCAGCAGTTCCCGCGGACAGTTCTATGGCTACACCTTC.

Here the CDR3 reads CASSPRTSGGVNEQFF. The DNA for the CDR3 is TGCGCCAGCAGCCCCCGGACTAGCGGGGGGGTGAATGAGCAGTTCTTC. V is TRBV4-1 and J is TRBJ2-1; 15 nucleotides align to TRBD2. This CDR3 has 16 residues. V lost 4 bases and J lost 7; bases outside the gene matches: 5. The germline CDR1 and CDR2 sequences are MGHRA and YSYEKL.

J is TRBJ2-5 and V is TRBV5-1; 8 positions match TRBD1. The CDR3 covers 14 residues. The germline V gene encodes CDR1 SGHRS and CDR2 YFSETQ. The ends lost 5 bases at V and 5 bases at J; junction bases unmatched: 8. CDR3 bases: TGCGCCAGCAGGACAGGGGATAGTGGGGAGACCCAGTACTTC. This translates into CASRTGDSGETQYF.

J is TRBJ1-1 and V is TRBV6-5; D unclear. The ends were cut back, 6 bases at V and 10 bases at J, with 15 bases in the middle. The length of the CDR3 is 12 residues. CDR1 MNHEY and CDR2 SVGAGI come from the germline V gene. The CDR3 loop reads CASSSPGTRAFF. DNA of the CDR3: TGTGCCAGCAGCTCCCCGGGAACCAGAGCTTTCTTT.

The J gene is TRBJ1-1, the V gene TRBV10-2; D may be TRBD1 (5 bases). The germline V gene encodes CDR1 WSHSY and CDR2 SAAADI. The length of the CDR3 is 15 residues. V was shortened by 6 bases and J by 4 bases, with 18 bases between the two germline ends. Written as DNA, the CDR3 is TGCGCCAGCAGCCGCCCGAATGAAAGGGGCACTGAAGCTTTCTTT. It yields the protein CASSRPNERGTEAFF.

The chain links TRBV15 to TRBJ2-3; 8 bases fit TRBD1. The CDR3 is 17 amino acids. Germline V gene sequence: CDR1 LNHNV, CDR2 YYDKDF (reference sequence). After removal of 2 bases from V and 5 bases from J, the junction contained 12 bases not matched to a gene. The CDR3 protein is CATSRSPPGQGEDTQYF. The CDR3 bases are TGTGCCACCAGCAGATCCCCCCCTGGACAGGGCGAAGATACGCAGTATTTT.

The rearrangement joins TRBV6-5 to TRBJ1-2; the D gene is possibly TRBD1 (5 bases). Germline-derived CDR1 and CDR2 are MNHEY and SVGAGI. The CDR3 runs to 13 residues. Trimming stripped 4 bases from V and 1 base from J, with 7 bases between. For the CDR3, the DNA is TGTGCCAGCAGTTCAGGGATTAACTATGGCTACACCTTC. This encodes CASSSGINYGYTF.